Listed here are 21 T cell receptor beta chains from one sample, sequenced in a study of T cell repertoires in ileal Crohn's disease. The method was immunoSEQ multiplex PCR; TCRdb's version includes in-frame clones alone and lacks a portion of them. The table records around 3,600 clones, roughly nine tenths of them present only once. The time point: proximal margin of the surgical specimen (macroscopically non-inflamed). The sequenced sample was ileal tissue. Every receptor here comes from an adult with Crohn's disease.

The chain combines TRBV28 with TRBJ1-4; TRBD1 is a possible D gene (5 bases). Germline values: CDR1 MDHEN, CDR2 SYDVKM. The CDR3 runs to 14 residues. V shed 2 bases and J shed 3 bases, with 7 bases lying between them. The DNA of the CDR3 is TGTGCCAGCAGTTTAGGGGGAGCTAATGAAAAACTGTTTTTT. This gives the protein CASSLGGANEKLFF.

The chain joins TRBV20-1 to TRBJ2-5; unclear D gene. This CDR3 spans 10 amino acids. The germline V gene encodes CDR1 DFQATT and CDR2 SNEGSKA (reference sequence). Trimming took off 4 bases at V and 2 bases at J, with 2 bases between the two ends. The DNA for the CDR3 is TGCAGTGCTACACAAGAGACCCAGTACTTC. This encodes CSATQETQYF.

The CDR3 reads CASSIGLGGVRGELFF. For the CDR3, the DNA is TGTGCCAGCAGCATTGGACTAGGGGGAGTGAGAGGGGAGCTGTTTTTT. V and J are TRBV7-9 and TRBJ2-2, with D perhaps TRBD2 (7 bases). Between the trimmed V and J ends, which lost 5 bases and 8 bases, there was a span of 21 bases. The CDR3 is 16 amino acids. CDR1 and CDR2 (germline): SEHNR, FQNEAQ (reference sequence).

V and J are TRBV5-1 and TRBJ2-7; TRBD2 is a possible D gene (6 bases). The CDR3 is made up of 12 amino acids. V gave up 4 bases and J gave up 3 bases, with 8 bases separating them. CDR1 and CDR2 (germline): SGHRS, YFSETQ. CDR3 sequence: CASSLEGYEQYF. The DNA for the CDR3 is TGCGCCAGCAGCCTGGAGGGCTACGAGCAGTACTTC.

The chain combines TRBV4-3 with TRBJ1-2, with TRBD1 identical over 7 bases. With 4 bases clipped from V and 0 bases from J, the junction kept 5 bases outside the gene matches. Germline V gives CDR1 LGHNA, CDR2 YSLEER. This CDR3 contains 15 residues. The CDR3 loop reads CASSPRQGANYGYTF. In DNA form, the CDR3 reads TGCGCCAGCAGCCCGCGACAGGGAGCTAACTATGGCTACACCTTC.

The CDR3 here is CASSLGATGANVLTF. CDR3 sequence (DNA): TGTGCCAGCTCACTGGGGGCCACTGGGGCCAACGTCCTGACTTTC. The chain is built from TRBV18 and TRBJ2-6; maybe TRBD1 (6 bases). V lost 4 bases to trimming and J lost 2 bases, with 9 bases between them. The CDR3 is made up of 15 amino acids. Per the germline V gene, CDR1 is KGHSH and CDR2 is LQKENI. Filled out from reference TRBV18 and TRBJ2-6, the complete variable domain reads NAGVMQNPRHLVRRRGQEARLRCSPMKGHSHVYWYRQLPEEGLKFMVYLQKENIIDESGMPKERFSAEFPKEGPSILRIQQVVRGDSAAYFCASSLGATGANVLTFGAGSRLTVL.

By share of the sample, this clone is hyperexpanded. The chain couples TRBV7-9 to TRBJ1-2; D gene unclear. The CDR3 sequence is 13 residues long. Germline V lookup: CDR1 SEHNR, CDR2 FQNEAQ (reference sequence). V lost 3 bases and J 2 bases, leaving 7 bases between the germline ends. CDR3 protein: CASSLVGNYGYTF. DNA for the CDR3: TGTGCCAGCAGCTTGGTCGGAAACTATGGCTACACCTTC.

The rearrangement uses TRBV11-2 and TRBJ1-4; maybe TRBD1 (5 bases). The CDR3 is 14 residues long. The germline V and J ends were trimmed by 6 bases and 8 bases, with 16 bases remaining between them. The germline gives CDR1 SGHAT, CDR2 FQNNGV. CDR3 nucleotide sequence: TGTGCCAGCAGATTGACGAGGGGCGGCGAAAAACTGTTTTTT. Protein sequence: CASRLTRGGEKLFF.

CDR3 nucleotides: TGTGCCAGCAGTTCCCCCCCCTCGGAACAGCAGTACTTC. It translates to CASSSPPSEQQYF. The V gene is TRBV28, the J gene TRBJ2-7; no firm D call. The CDR3 contains 13 residues. The V end lost 4 bases, the J end lost 8 bases, and 15 bases lay between the germline ends. CDR1 and CDR2 (germline): MDHEN, SYDVKM.

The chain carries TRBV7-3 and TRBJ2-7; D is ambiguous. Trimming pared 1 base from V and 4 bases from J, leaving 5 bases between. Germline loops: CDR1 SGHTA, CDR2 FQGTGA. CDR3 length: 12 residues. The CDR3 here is CASSLRRYEQYF. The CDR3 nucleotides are TGTGCCAGCAGCTTAAGAAGGTACGAGCAGTACTTC.

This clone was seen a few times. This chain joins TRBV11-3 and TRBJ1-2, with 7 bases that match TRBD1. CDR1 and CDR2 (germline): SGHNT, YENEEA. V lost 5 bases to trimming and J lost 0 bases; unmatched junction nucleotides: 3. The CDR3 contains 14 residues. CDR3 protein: CASSQGDTNYGYTF. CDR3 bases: TGTGCCAGCAGCCAGGGGGACACTAACTATGGCTACACCTTC.

CDR3 protein: CAWSVPGARNQPQHF. DNA for the CDR3: TGTGCCTGGAGTGTACCGGGGGCCCGCAATCAGCCCCAGCATTTT. The gene calls are TRBV30 and TRBJ1-5, with D possibly matching TRBD1 (6 bases). V lost 0 bases and J 2 bases, leaving 11 bases between the germline ends. Germline V lookup: CDR1 GTSNPN, CDR2 SVGIG (reference sequence). This CDR3 region has 15 residues.

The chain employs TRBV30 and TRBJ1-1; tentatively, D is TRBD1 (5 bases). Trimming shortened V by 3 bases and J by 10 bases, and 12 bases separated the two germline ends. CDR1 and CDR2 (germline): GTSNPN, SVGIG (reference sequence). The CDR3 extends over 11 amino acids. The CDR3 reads CAWRYGTLAFF. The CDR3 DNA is TGTGCCTGGAGGTACGGGACCTTAGCTTTCTTT.

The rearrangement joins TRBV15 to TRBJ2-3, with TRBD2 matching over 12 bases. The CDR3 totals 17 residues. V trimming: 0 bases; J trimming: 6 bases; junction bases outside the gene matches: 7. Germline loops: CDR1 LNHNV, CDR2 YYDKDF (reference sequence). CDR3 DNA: TGTGCCACCAGCAGAGATCTGCTAGCGGGAGGGCCGGATACGCAGTATTTT. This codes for CATSRDLLAGGPDTQYF. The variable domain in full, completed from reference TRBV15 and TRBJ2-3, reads DAMVIQNPRYQVTQFGKPVTLSCSQTLNHNVMYWYQQKSSQAPKLLFHYYDKDFNNEADTPDNFQSRRPNTSFCFLDIRSPGLGDTAMYLCATSRDLLAGGPDTQYFGPGTRLTVL.

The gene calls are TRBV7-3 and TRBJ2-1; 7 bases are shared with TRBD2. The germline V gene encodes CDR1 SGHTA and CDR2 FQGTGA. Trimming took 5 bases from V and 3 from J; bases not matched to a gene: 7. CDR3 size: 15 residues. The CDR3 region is CASSLQAGYYNEQFF. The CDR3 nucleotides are TGTGCCAGCAGCCTGCAAGCGGGATACTACAATGAGCAGTTCTTC.

CDR3 in DNA: TGTGCCAGCAGTTTGGGGCAGACCTATGGCTACACCTTC. Translating it yields CASSLGQTYGYTF. The rearrangement joins TRBV28 to TRBJ1-2, with D perhaps matching TRBD1 (5 bases). The CDR3 is made up of 13 amino acids. Germline V gives CDR1 MDHEN, CDR2 SYDVKM. Trimming took off 3 bases at V and 4 bases at J, with 9 bases between the two ends.

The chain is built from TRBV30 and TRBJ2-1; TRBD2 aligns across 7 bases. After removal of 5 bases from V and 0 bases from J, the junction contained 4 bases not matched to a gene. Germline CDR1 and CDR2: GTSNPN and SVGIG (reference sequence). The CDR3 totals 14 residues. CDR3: CAWGGGSSYNEQFF. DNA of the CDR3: TGTGCCTGGGGCGGGGGAAGCTCCTACAATGAGCAGTTCTTC.

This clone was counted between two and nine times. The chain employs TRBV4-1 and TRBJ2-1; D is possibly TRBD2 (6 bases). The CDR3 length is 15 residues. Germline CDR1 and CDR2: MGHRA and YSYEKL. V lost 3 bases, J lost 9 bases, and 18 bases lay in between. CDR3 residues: CASSHVSGLWGEQFF. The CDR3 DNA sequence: TGCGCCAGCAGCCATGTTAGCGGCCTTTGGGGTGAGCAGTTCTTC.

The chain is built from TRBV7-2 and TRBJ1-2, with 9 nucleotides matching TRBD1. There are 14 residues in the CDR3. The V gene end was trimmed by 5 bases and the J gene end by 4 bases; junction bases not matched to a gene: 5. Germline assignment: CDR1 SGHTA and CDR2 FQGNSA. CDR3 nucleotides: TGTGCCAGCAGCGAGGGACAGGGAATCTATGGCTACACCTTC. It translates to CASSEGQGIYGYTF.

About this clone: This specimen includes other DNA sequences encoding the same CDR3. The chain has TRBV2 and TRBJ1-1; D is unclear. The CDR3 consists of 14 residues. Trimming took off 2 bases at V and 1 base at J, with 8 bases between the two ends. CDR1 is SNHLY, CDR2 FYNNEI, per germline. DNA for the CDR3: TGTGCCAGCAGTGAACGTCCGAGGAACACTGAAGCTTTCTTT. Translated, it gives CASSERPRNTEAFF.

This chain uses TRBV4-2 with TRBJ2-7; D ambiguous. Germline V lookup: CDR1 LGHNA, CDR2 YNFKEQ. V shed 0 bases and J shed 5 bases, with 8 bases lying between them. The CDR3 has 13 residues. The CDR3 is CASSQDRTHEQYF. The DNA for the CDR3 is TGTGCCAGCAGCCAAGATAGGACGCACGAGCAGTACTTC.